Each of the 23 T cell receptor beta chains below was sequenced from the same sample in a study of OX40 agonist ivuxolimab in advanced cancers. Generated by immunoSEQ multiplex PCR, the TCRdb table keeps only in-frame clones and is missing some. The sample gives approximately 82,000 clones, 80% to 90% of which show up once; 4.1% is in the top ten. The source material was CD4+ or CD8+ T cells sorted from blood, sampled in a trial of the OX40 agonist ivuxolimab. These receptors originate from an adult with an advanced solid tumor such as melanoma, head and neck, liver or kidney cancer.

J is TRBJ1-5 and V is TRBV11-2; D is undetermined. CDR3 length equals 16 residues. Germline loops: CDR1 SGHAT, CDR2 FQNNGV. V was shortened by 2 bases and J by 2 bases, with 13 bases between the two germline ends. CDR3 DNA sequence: TGTGCCAGCAGCTTAACATCAAATTTAGGCAATCAGCCCCAGCATTTT. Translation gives CASSLTSNLGNQPQHF.

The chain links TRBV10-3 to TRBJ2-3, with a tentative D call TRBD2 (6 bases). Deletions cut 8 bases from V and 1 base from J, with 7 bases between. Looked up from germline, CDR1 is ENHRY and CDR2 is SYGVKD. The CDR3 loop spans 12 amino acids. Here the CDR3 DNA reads TGTGCCATCGGGACTGGCACAGATACGCAGTATTTT. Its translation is CAIGTGTDTQYF.

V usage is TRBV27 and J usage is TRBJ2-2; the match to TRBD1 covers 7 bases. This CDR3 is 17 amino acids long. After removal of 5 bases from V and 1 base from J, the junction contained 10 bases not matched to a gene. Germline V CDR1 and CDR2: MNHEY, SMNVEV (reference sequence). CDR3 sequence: CASSTTSTGWNTGELFF. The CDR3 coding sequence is TGTGCCAGCAGTACCACTTCGACAGGGTGGAACACCGGGGAGCTGTTTTTT.

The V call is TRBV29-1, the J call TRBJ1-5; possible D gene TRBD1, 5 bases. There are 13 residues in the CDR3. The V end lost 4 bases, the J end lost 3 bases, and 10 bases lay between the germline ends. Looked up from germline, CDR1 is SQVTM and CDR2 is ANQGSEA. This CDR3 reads CSVGWGDNQPQHF. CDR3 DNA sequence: TGCAGCGTTGGTTGGGGCGACAATCAGCCCCAGCATTTT.

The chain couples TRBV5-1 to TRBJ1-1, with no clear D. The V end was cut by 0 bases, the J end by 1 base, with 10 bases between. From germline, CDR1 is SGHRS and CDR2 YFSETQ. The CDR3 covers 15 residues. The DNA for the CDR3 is TGCGCCAGCAGCTTGGTTTGGTCAACGAACACTGAAGCTTTCTTT. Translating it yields CASSLVWSTNTEAFF.

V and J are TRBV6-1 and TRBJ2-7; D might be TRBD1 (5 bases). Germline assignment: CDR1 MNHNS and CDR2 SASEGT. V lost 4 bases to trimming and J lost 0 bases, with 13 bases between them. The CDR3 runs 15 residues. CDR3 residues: CASSVMVTDSYEQYF. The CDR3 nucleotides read TGTGCCAGCAGTGTAATGGTGACAGACTCCTACGAGCAGTACTTC.

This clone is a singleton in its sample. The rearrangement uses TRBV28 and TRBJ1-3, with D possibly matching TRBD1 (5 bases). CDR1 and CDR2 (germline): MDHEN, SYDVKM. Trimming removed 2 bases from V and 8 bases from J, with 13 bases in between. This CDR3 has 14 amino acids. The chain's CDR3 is CASSLRQGGHTIYF. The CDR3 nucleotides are TGTGCCAGCAGTTTACGGCAGGGTGGGCACACCATATATTTT.

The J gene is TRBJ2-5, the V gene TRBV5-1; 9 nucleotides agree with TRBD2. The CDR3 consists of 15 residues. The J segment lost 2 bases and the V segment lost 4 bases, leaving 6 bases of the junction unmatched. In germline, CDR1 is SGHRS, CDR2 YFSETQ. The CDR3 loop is CASSQRTSGQETQYF. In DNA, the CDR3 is TGCGCCAGCAGCCAAAGAACTAGCGGGCAAGAGACCCAGTACTTC.

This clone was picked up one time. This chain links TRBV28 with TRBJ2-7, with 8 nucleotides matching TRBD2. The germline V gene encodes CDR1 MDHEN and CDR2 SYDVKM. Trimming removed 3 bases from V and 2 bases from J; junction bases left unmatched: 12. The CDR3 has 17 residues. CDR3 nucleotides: TGTGCCAGCAGTTTGAGGATTAGCGGGAACATCGCCTACGAGCAGTACTTC. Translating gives CASSLRISGNIAYEQYF.

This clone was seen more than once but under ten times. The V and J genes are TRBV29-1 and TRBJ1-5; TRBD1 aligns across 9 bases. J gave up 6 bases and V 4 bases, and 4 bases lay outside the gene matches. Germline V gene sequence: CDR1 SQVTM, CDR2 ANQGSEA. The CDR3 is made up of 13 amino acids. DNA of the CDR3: TGCAGCGTTGCACAGGGGGCTAGTCAGCCCCAGCATTTT. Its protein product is CSVAQGASQPQHF.

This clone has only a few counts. CDR3 bases: TGCGCCAGCAGCTTGGAGGTGGGAGGAGAGCAGTTCTTC. Its protein product is CASSLEVGGEQFF. This rearrangement joins TRBV5-1 to TRBJ2-1; possibly TRBD2 for D (6 bases). With 0 bases removed from V and 10 bases from J, the gap between germline ends came to 11 bases. The germline V gene encodes CDR1 SGHRS and CDR2 YFSETQ. The CDR3 length is 13 residues.

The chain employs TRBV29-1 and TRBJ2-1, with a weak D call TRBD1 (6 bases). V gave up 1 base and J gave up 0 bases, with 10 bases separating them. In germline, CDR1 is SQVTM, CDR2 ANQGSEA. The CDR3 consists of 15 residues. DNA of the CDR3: TGCAGCGTTGAAGGGGAACAGGGCTCCTACAATGAGCAGTTCTTC. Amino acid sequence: CSVEGEQGSYNEQFF.

In DNA, the CDR3 is TGTGCCAGCAGTTCTAGCGGGAGAACCGGGGAGCTGTTTTTT. Amino acid sequence: CASSSSGRTGELFF. This rearrangement joins TRBV28 to TRBJ2-2, with TRBD2 identical over 10 bases. The CDR3 sequence is 14 residues long. Trimming at V came to 4 bases and at J to 5 bases, leaving 1 base not matched to a gene. CDR1 and CDR2 (germline): MDHEN, SYDVKM.

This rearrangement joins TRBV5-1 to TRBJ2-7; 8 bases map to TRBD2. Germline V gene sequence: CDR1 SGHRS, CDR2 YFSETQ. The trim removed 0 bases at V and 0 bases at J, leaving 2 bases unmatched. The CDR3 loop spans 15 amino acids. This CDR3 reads CASSLVAGPSYEQYF. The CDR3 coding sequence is TGCGCCAGCAGCTTGGTAGCGGGACCCTCCTACGAGCAGTACTTC.

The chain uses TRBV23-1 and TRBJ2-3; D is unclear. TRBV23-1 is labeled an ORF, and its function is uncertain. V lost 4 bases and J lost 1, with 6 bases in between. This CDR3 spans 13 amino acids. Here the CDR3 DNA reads TGCGCCAGCAGTCGGGGATGCACAGATACGCAGTATTTT. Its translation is CASSRGCTDTQYF.

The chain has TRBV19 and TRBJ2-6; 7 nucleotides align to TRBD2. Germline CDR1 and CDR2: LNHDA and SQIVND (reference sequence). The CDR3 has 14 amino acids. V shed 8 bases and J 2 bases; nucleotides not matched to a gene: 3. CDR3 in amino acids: CASDSGTGANVLTF. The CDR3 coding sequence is TGTGCCAGTGACAGCGGGACTGGGGCCAACGTCCTGACTTTC.

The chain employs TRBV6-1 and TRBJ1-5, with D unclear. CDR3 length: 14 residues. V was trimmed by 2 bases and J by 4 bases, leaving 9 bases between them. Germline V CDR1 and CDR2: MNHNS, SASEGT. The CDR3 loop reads CASSESAFNQPQHF. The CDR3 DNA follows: TGTGCCAGCAGTGAATCAGCCTTTAATCAGCCCCAGCATTTT.

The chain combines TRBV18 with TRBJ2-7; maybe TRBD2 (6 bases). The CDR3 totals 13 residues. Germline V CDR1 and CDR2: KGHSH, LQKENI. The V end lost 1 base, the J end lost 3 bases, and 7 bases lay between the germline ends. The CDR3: CASSPLADYEQYF. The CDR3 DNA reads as TGTGCCAGCTCACCACTAGCGGACTACGAGCAGTACTTC.

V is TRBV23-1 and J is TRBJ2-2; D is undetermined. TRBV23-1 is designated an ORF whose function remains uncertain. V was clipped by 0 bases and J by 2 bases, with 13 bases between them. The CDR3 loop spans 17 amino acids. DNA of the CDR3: TGCGCCAGCAGTCAATCGTCGGACGAGAGAAACACCGGGGAGCTGTTTTTT. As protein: CASSQSSDERNTGELFF.

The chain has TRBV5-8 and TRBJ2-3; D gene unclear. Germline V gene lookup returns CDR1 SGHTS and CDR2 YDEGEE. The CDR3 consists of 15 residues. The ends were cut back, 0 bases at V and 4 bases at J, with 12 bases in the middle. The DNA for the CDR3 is TGTGCCAGCAGCTTGGACAGCCAGGATCCAGATACGCAGTATTTT. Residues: CASSLDSQDPDTQYF.

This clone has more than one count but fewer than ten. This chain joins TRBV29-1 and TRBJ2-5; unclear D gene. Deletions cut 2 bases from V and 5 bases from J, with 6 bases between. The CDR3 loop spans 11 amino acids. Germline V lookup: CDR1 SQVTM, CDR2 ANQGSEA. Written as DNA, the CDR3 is TGCAGCGTTGAAAGTTTGGAGACCCAGTACTTC. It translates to CSVESLETQYF.

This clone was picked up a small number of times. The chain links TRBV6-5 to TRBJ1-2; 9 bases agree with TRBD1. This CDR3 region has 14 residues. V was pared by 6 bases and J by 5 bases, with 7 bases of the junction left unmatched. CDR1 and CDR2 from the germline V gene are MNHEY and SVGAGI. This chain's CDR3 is CASSPGTGRYGYTF. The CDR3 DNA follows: TGTGCCAGCAGCCCCGGGACAGGGCGGTATGGCTACACCTTC.

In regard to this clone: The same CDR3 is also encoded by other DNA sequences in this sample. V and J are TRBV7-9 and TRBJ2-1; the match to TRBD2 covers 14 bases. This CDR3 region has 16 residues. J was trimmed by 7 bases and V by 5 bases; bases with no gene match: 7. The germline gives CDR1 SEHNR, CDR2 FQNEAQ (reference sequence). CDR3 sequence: CASSLPGLAGVNEQFF. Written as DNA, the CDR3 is TGTGCCAGCAGCCTCCCGGGACTAGCGGGAGTTAATGAGCAGTTCTTC.